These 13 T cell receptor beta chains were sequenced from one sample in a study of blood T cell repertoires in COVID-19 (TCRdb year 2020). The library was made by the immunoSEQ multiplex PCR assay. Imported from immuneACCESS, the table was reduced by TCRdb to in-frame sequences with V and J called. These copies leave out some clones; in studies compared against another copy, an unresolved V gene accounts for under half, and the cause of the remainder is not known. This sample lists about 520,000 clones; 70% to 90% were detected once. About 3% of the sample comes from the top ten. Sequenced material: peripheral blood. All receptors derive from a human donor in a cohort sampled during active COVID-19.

The CDR3 is CASSPQAGVGQETQYF. DNA for the CDR3: TGTGCCAGCAGCCCGCAAGCGGGAGTGGGCCAAGAGACCCAGTACTTC. This rearrangement joins TRBV5-4 to TRBJ2-5, with 8 nucleotides matching TRBD2. The CDR3 has 16 amino acids. The V segment lost 4 bases and the J segment 1 base; nucleotides outside the gene matches: 9. Germline V gene lookup returns CDR1 SGHNT and CDR2 YYREEE (reference sequence).

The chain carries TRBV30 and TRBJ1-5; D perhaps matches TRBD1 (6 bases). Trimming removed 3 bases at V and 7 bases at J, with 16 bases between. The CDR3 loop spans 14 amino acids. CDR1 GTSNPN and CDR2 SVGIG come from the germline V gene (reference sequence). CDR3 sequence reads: CAWRRAQGGQPQHF. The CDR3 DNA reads TGTGCCTGGAGGAGGGCACAGGGCGGGCAGCCCCAGCATTTT.

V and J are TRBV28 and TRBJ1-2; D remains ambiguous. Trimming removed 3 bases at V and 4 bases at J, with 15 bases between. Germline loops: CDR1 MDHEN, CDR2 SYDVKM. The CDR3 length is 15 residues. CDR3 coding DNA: TGTGCCAGCAGTTTCCCGTCCCGCGGAAGCTATGGCTACACCTTC. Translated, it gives CASSFPSRGSYGYTF.

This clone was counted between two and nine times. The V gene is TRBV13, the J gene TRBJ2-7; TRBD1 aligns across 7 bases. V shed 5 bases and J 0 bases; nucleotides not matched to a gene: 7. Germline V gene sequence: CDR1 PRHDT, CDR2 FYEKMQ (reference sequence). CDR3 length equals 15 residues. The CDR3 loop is CASSEGTVFSYEQYF. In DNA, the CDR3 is TGTGCCAGCAGCGAAGGGACAGTGTTCTCCTACGAGCAGTACTTC.

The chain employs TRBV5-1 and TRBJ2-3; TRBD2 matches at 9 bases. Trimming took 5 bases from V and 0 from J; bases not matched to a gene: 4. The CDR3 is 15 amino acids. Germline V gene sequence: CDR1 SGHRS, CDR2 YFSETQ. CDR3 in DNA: TGCGCCAGCAGTTTTGCGGGAGGGAGCACAGATACGCAGTATTTT. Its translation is CASSFAGGSTDTQYF.

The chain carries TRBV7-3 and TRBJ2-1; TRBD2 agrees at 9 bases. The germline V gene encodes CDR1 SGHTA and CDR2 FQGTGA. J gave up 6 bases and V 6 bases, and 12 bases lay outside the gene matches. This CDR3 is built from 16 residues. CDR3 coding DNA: TGTGCCAGCAGTTTAGTAGCGGGAGCCCCCGGCAATGAGCAGTTCTTC. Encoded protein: CASSLVAGAPGNEQFF.

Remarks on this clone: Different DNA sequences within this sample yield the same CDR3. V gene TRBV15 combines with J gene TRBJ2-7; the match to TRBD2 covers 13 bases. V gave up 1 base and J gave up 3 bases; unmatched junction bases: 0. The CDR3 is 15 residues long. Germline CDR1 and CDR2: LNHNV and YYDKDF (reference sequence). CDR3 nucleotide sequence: TGTGCCACCAGCAGAGGGACTAGCGGGAGCTACGAGCAGTACTTC. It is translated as CATSRGTSGSYEQYF.

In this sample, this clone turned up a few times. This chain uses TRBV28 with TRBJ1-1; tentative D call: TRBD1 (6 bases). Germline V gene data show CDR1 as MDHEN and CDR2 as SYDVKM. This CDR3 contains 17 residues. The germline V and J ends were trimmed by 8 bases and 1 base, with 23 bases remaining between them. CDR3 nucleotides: TGTGCCAGCGGTTCTACGGCGGGGGGCGCTGGGAACACTGAAGCTTTCTTT. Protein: CASGSTAGGAGNTEAFF.

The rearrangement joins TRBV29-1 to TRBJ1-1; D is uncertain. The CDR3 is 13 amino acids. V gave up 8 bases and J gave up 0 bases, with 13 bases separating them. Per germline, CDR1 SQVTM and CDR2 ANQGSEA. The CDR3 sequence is CSSLQAMNTEAFF. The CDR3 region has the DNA TGCAGCTCCCTCCAGGCCATGAACACTGAAGCTTTCTTT.

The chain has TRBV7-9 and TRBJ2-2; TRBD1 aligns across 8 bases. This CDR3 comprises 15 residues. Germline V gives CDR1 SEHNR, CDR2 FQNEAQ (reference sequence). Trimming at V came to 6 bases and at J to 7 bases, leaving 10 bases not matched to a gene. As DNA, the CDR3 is TGTGCCAGCAGTACTGGACAGGGAACCTTCGGGGAGCTGTTTTTT. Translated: CASSTGQGTFGELFF.

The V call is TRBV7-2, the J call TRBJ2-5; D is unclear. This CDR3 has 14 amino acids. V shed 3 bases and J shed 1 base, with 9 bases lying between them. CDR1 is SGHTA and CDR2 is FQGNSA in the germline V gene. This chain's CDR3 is CASSFGSRQETQYF. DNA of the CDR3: TGTGCCAGCAGCTTTGGCTCCCGCCAAGAGACCCAGTACTTC.

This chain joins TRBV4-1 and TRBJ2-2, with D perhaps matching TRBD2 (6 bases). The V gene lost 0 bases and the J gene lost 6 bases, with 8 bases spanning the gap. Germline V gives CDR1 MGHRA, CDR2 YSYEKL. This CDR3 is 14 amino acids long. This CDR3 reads CASSQDGGSGELFF. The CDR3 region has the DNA TGCGCCAGCAGCCAAGATGGAGGGTCCGGGGAGCTGTTTTTT.

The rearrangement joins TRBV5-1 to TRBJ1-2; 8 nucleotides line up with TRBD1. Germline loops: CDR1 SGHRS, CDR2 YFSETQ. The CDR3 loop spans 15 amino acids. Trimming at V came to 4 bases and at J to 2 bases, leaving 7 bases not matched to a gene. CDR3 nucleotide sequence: TGCGCCAGCAGCCCACGGACAGGGACGAACTATGGCTACACCTTC. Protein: CASSPRTGTNYGYTF.